This T cell receptor (beta chain) was observed in a study of T cells in women clearing cervical HPV infection. Sequencing used immunoSEQ multiplex PCR; TCRdb keeps in-frame clones, though not all of them. Its table lists over 15,000 clones. V lost 0 bases to trimming and J lost 8 bases, with 9 bases between them. Germline assignment: CDR1 SGHNT and CDR2 YYREEE (reference sequence). CDR3 size: 13 residues. In regard to this clone: The read is 3 residues too short to cover the CDR3 end, so that end is filled in from the germline J gene.

The sequencing sample was made of blood buffy coat. The sequence was obtained from a woman aged 18 to 75 with a cervical HPV16 infection that either progressed to CIN3+ or cleared (not recorded which). The chain links TRBV5-4 to TRBJ2-1; possibly TRBD2 for D (5 bases). The CDR3: CASSLERADEQFF. The CDR3 bases that were read are TGTGCCAGCAGCTTGGAGAGAGCGGATGAG.